This TCR beta chain was sequenced during a study of T cell responses to AZD1222 COVID-19 vaccine. Measured with immunoSEQ multiplex PCR; TCRdb has only the in-frame clones, and not every one. The table includes approximately 120,000 clones, around 90% detected once. The study's findings and limits: The study reported that nearly half of spike-specific TCRs target unmutated variant regions. Vaccine-related CD4 TCRs covered spike, predominating at 160-218 and 743-854. Recipients of two AZD1222 doses showed rising Spike-specific TCR breadth and depth. Clonal diversity may have been underestimated, and the donors were mostly white British, with more females than males.

The CDR3 is 14 amino acids. The junction had 11 bases not matched to a gene; V was cut back by 6 bases and J by 8 bases. The V gene's germline CDR1 is SGHRS and CDR2 YFSETQ. In regard to this clone: Its cognate antigen is unknown.

J is TRBJ1-2 and V is TRBV5-1, with 9 positions matching TRBD1. The TCR comes from an adult who received the AZD1222 COVID-19 vaccine. Sequencing was performed on peripheral blood, taken 28 days after the second AZD1222 dose. In nucleotides, the CDR3 is TGCGCCAGCACCATGGACAGGGGCCTGGGGGGCTACACCTTC. It specifies CASTMDRGLGGYTF.